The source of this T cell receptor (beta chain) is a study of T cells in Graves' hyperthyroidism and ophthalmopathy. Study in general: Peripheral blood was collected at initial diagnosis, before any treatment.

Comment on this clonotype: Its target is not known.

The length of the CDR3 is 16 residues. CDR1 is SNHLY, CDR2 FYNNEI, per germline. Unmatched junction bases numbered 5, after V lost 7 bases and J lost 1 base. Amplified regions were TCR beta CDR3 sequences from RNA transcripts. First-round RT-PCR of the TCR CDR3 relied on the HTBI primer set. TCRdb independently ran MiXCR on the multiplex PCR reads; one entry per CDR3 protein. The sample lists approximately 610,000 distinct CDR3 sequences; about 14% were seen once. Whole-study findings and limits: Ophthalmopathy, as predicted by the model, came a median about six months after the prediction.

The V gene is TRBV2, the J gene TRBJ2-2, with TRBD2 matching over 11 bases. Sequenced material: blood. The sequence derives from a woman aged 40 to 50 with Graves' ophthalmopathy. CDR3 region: CASISGRAENTGELFF. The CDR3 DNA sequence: TGTGCCAGCATTAGCGGGAGGGCCGAGAACACCGGGGAGCTGTTTTTT.